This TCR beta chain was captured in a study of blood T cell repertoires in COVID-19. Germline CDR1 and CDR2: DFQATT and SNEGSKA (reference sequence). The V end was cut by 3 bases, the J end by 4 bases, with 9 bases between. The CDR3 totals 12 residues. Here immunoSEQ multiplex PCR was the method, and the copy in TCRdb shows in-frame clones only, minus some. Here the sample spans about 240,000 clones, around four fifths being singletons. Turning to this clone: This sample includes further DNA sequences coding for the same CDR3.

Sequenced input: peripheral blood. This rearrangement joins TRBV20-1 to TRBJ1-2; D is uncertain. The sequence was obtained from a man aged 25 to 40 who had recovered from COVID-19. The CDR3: CSASGHRYGYTF. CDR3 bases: TGCAGTGCTAGTGGGCATCGCTATGGCTACACCTTC.